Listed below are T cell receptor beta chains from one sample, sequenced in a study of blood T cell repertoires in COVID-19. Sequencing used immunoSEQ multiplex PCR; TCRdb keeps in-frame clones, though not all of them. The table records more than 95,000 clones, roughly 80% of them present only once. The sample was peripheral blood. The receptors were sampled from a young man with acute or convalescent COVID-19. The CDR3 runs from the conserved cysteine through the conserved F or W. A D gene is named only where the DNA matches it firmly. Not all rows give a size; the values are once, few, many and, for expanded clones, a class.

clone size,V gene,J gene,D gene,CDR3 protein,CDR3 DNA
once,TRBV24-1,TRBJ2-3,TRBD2,CATSDSRTSWDTQYF,TGTGCCACCAGTGATTCCCGGACTAGCTGGGATACGCAGTATTTT
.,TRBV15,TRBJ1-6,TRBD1,CATSRDFSGQTHNSPLHF,TGTGCCACCAGCAGAGATTTTTCGGGACAGACCCATAATTCACCCCTCCACTTT
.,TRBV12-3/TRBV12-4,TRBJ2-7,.,CASRSDISYEQYF,TGTGCCAGCAGGTCGGACATTTCCTACGAGCAGTACTTC
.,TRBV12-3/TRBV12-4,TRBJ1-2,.,CASSFAQAYGYTF,TGTGCCAGCAGTTTCGCCCAGGCCTATGGCTACACCTTC
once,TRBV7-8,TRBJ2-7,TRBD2,CASSGLAGNSYEQYF,TGTGCCAGCAGTGGACTAGCGGGGAACTCCTACGAGCAGTACTTC
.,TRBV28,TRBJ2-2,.,CASSLRLNTGELFF,TGTGCCAGCAGTTTAAGACTGAACACCGGGGAGCTGTTTTTT
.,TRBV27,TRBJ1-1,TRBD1,CASIQKGQGAATEAFF,TGTGCCAGCATCCAAAAAGGACAGGGGGCCGCCACTGAAGCTTTCTTT
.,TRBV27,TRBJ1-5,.,CASSLSGASHQPQHF,TGTGCCAGCAGTTTGTCAGGGGCCTCTCATCAGCCCCAGCATTTT
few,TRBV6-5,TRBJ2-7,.,CASRTEGSYEQYF,TGTGCCAGCCGGACTGAGGGTTCCTACGAGCAGTACTTC
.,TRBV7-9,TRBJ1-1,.,CASTNPQGRTEAFF,TGTGCCAGCACCAACCCTCAGGGTCGGACTGAAGCTTTCTTT
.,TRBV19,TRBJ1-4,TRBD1,CASSTAGQFNEKLFF,TGTGCCAGTAGTACCGCGGGACAGTTTAATGAAAAACTGTTTTTT
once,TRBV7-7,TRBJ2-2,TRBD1,CASSLGTANTGELFF,TGTGCTAGCAGCTTAGGGACAGCAAACACCGGGGAGCTGTTTTTT
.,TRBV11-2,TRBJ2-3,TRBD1,CASSSPGQGTQYF,TGTGCCAGCAGCTCACCGGGACAGGGAACGCAGTATTTT
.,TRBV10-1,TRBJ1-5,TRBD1,CASRQGEDNQPQHF,TGCGCCAGCCGACAGGGGGAGGACAATCAGCCCCAGCATTTT
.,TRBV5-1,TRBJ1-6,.,CASSLVGSGMDSPLHF,TGCGCCAGCAGCTTGGTCGGTTCAGGGATGGATTCACCCCTCCACTTT
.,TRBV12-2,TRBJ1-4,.,CASHEGRDEKLFF,TGTGCAAGTCACGAGGGTAGAGATGAAAAACTGTTTTTT
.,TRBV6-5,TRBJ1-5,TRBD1,CASSYSQGVGPQHF,TGTGCCAGCAGTTACAGTCAGGGGGTGGGGCCCCAGCATTTT
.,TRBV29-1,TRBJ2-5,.,CSVIDPRNQETQYF,TGCAGCGTGATCGATCCGAGGAACCAAGAGACCCAGTACTTC
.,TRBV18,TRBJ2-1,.,CASSPPDSALYNEQFF,TGTGCCAGCTCACCACCGGACAGCGCGTTATACAATGAGCAGTTCTTC
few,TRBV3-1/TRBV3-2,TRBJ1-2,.,CASSQEALGYTF,TGTGCCAGCAGCCAAGAGGCTCTGGGCTACACCTTC
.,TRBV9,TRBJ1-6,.,CASSVGGTTYSPLHF,TGTGCCAGCAGCGTAGGGGGCACTACCTATTCACCCCTCCACTTT
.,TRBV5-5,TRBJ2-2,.,CASSWSPEGAGELFF,TGTGCCAGCAGCTGGAGCCCCGAAGGGGCCGGGGAGCTGTTTTTT
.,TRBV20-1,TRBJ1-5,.,CSASKGFNQPQHF,TGCAGTGCTAGTAAGGGGTTCAATCAGCCCCAGCATTTT
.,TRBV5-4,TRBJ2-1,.,CASSSRNSQWSKQFF,TGTGCCAGCAGCTCCCGCAATTCCCAGTGGTCCAAGCAGTTCTTC
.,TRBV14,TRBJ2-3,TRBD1,CASSLLLGTGGTDTQYF,TGTGCCAGCAGCCTCCTCTTGGGGACAGGGGGCACAGATACGCAGTATTTT
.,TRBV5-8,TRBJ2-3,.,CASSLPSARTDTQYF,TGTGCCAGCAGCTTACCCAGCGCTCGCACAGATACGCAGTATTTT
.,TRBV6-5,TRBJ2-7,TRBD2,CASTAGGGWAYEQYF,TGTGCCAGCACCGCCGGGGGGGGTTGGGCCTACGAGCAGTACTTC
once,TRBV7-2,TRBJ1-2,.,CASSPGQGGYGYTF,TGTGCCAGTTCACCCGGGCAGGGAGGATATGGCTACACCTTC
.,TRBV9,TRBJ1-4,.,CASSVGPSGLPLGELFF,TGTGCCAGCAGCGTGGGCCCGTCCGGCCTCCCTCTAGGGGAACTGTTTTTT
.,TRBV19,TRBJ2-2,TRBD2,CASSTPGLATGELFF,TGTGCCAGTAGTACCCCCGGACTAGCCACCGGGGAGCTGTTTTTT
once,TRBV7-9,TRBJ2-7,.,CASSGGLDYEQYF,TGTGCCAGCAGCGGGGGACTCGACTACGAGCAGTACTTC
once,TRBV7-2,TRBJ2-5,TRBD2,CASSPRTSNQETQYF,TGTGCCAGCAGCCCCCGGACTAGTAACCAAGAGACCCAGTACTTC
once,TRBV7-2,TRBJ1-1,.,CASSLAQGTTEAFF,TGTGCCAGCAGCTTAGCCCAGGGTACGACTGAAGCTTTCTTT
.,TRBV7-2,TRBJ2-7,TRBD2,CASSLLAGGLGTEQYF,TGTGCCAGCAGCTTACTAGCGGGGGGGCTAGGGACCGAGCAGTACTTC
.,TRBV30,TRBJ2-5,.,CAWTLPRGGEETQYF,TGTGCCTGGACTCTCCCTAGGGGGGGCGAAGAGACCCAGTACTTC
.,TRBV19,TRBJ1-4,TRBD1,CASSRTGGEEKLFF,TGTGCCAGTAGTCGGACAGGGGGCGAGGAAAAACTGTTTTTT
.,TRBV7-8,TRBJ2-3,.,CASSYHRGHDTDTQYF,TGTGCCAGCAGCTATCACCGGGGACACGACACAGATACGCAGTATTTT
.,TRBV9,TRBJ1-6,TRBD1,CASSRDRSNSPLHF,TGTGCCAGCAGCCGGGACAGATCGAATTCACCCCTCCACTTT
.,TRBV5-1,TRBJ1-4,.,CASSRTRTAGIGVDEKLFF,TGCGCCAGCAGCCGGACCCGGACGGCTGGTATCGGGGTTGATGAAAAACTGTTTTTT
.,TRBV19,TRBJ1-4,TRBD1,CASSVRPGQGQEKLFF,TGTGCCAGTAGTGTTCGGCCGGGACAGGGACAAGAAAAACTGTTTTTT
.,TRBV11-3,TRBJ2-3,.,CASRPGSTDTQYF,TGTGCCAGCAGACCCGGGAGCACAGATACGCAGTATTTT
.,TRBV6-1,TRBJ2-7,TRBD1,CASSETGISYEQYF,TGTGCCAGCAGTGAGACAGGGATCTCCTACGAGCAGTACTTC
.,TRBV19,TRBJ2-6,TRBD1,CASSRDRGSGANVLTF,TGTGCCAGTAGCCGGGACAGGGGGTCCGGGGCCAACGTCCTGACTTTC
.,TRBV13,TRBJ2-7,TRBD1,CASSPHPTGSRYEQYF,TGTGCCAGCAGCCCACACCCGACAGGGAGTCGTTACGAGCAGTACTTC
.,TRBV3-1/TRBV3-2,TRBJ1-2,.,CASSPLIAGGPYGYTF,TGTGCCAGCAGCCCCCTCATCGCGGGGGGTCCTTATGGCTACACCTTC
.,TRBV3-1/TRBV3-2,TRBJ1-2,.,CASSQVQAHGYTF,TGTGCCAGCAGCCAAGTCCAGGCCCATGGCTACACCTTC